This T cell receptor (beta chain) was captured by sequencing in a study of cytomegalovirus exposure and HLA in healthy donors. In regard to this clone: What it binds is not known.

CDR3 length: 16 amino acids. Per the germline V gene, CDR1 is SGHVS and CDR2 is FQNEAQ. Trimming took off 2 bases at V and 3 bases at J, with 15 bases between the two ends. The study ran its PCR with 60 Vbeta and 13 Jbeta primers. This table comes from immunoSEQ multiplex PCR, and its TCRdb copy is limited to in-frame clones, with some not included. The profile shows roughly 100,000 clones, approximately 82% of them singletons. Study-wide points: Later analysis suggested links between common viral pathogens and several top significant clusters.

Sample: PBMCs. J is TRBJ2-3 and V is TRBV7-8, with TRBD1 as a possible D gene (5 bases). The receptor comes from a man aged 40-49 years in good health and CMV-seronegative. In DNA form, the CDR3 reads TGTGCCAGCAGCTTATCGATATCCAGGGAAACAGATACGCAGTATTTT. Its protein product is CASSLSISRETDTQYF. Looking up the rest from reference TRBV7-8 and TRBJ2-3 gives the full variable domain: GAGVSQSPRYKVAKRGQDVALRCDPISGHVSLFWYQQALGQGPEFLTYFQNEAQLDKSGLPSDRFFAERPEGSVSTLKIQRTQQEDSAVYLCASSLSISRETDTQYFGPGTRLTVL.